Reported below is one T cell receptor beta chain. Germline-derived CDR1 and CDR2 are SNHLY and FYNNEI. The CDR3 is made up of 15 amino acids. V gave up 2 bases and J gave up 4 bases; unmatched junction bases: 4. The assay was immunoSEQ multiplex PCR, and TCRdb's table has in-frame clones only and misses some. Seen here are around 2.5 million clones, roughly 93% observed once, and the top ten hold 0.36%. These data come from a study of shared clonotypes between healthy human individuals. Study in general: The study used three CD4 naive, three CD4 memory, two CD8 naive and one CD8 memory plate per donor.

J is TRBJ2-3 and V is TRBV2; TRBD2 agrees at 9 bases. This clonotype originated in a man aged 18 to 30 in good health. Some clones in this sample may be carry-over from other donors' samples. Source material: naive CD4+ T cells from PBMCs. Noted subset: CD45RA+ positively selected. Written as DNA, the CDR3 is TGTGCCAGCAGTGAACAGTCTAGCGGGGCAGATACGCAGTATTTT. Its protein product is CASSEQSSGADTQYF.